A selection of T cell receptor beta chains follows, all from one sample in a study of T cell changes during pregnancy in multiple sclerosis. Sequencing used immunoSEQ multiplex PCR; TCRdb keeps in-frame clones, though not all of them. This sample yields more than 65,000 clones, of which about 89% are seen a single time; approximately 2.4% belongs to the top ten. Sequenced material: peripheral blood, taken in the first trimester of pregnancy. The receptors shown here come from a female donor with multiple sclerosis, enrolled in a pregnancy study. CDR3s include the opening cysteine and the closing phenylalanine or tryptophan. D genes are given only for firm matches. Clone size is stated in some rows and not others, as once, few, many or a class when expanded.

cdr3_nt	cdr3_aa	v_call	j_call	clone_size	d_call	cdr3_length
TGCGCCAGCAGCAGGCAGGGGGCGAGGACTGAAGCTTTCTTT	CASSRQGARTEAFF	TRBV5-1	TRBJ1-1	-	TRBD1	14
TGTGCCAGCAGTTACGGGGGGGTGGAGGAGACCCAGTACTTC	CASSYGGVEETQYF	TRBV6-5	TRBJ2-5	once	TRBD2	14
TGTGCCAGCAGCTTAACGTTAAGGGGGGAGCAGTTCTTC	CASSLTLRGEQFF	TRBV7-3	TRBJ2-1	-	-	13
TGTGCCAGCAGCTACCCTCGACGCGACAGGGACGTTTATGGCTACACCTTC	CASSYPRRDRDVYGYTF	TRBV13	TRBJ1-2	-	TRBD1	17
TGTGCCTGGAGTGTGACAGGGAACACCGGGGAGCTGTTTTTT	CAWSVTGNTGELFF	TRBV30	TRBJ2-2	-	-	14
TGTGCCACCAGCATGGGATTAGAGGGAGACTACGAGCAGTACTTC	CATSMGLEGDYEQYF	TRBV15	TRBJ2-7	once	-	15
TGTGCCAGCAGTTCCCCGGACAGGGGGCCTGGAAACACCATATATTTT	CASSSPDRGPGNTIYF	TRBV6-5	TRBJ1-3	-	TRBD1	16
TGCGCCAGCAGCCCACGGACTAGCGGGGGGGCAGAGACCCAGTACTTC	CASSPRTSGGAETQYF	TRBV4-3	TRBJ2-5	-	TRBD2	16
TGTGCCAGTATACAATGGAACACTGAAGCTTTCTTT	CASIQWNTEAFF	TRBV19	TRBJ1-1	-	-	12
TGTGCCAGTAGTACAGTACCCAACCCCCAGGGAAGTGGTGGCTACACCTTC	CASSTVPNPQGSGGYTF	TRBV19	TRBJ1-2	-	-	17
TGTGCCAGCAGCCTCTCCGGGGCTAGCGGTGCCCAGTACTTC	CASSLSGASGAQYF	TRBV6-6	TRBJ2-5	-	TRBD2	14
TGTGCCAGTAGTACCCCGTTTAAGGGGAATCAGCCCCAGCATTTT	CASSTPFKGNQPQHF	TRBV19	TRBJ1-5	few	-	15
TGTGCCAGCAGCTTGGTGCAGTATGGCTACACCTTC	CASSLVQYGYTF	TRBV5-8	TRBJ1-2	few	-	12
TGTGCCAGCACGCGTACAGGGGGCGTCCTTGGCAATCAGCCCCAGCATTTT	CASTRTGGVLGNQPQHF	TRBV2	TRBJ1-5	-	TRBD1	17
TGTGCCAGCAGCCAAGTGGACAGACTAAGGAGCACAGATACGCAGTATTTT	CASSQVDRLRSTDTQYF	TRBV4-2	TRBJ2-3	-	-	17
TGTGCTAGTGGTTTTACAGGGGTGGAGACCCAGTACTTC	CASGFTGVETQYF	TRBV12-5	TRBJ2-5	-	TRBD1	13
TGCGCCAGCAGCTTGGCCGGGACAGAGGGCAATCAGCCCCAGCATTTT	CASSLAGTEGNQPQHF	TRBV5-1	TRBJ1-5	-	TRBD1	16
TGTGCCAGCTACGGGACAGGGGCTTACGAGCAGTACTTC	CASYGTGAYEQYF	TRBV5-5	TRBJ2-7	-	TRBD1	13
TGTGCCTGGAGTGTGGAAACACCGGGACTAGAGTACTTC	CAWSVETPGLEYF	TRBV30	TRBJ2-7	-	TRBD2	13
TGTGCCAGCAGTAGGGGACAGGCGACTCCTAGCTATGGCTACACCTTC	CASSRGQATPSYGYTF	TRBV27	TRBJ1-2	-	TRBD1	16
TGTGCCAGCAGTACCCACAGACGAGGGGAGCTGTTTTTT	CASSTHRRGELFF	TRBV6-5	TRBJ2-2	once	-	13
TGTGCCAGCAGCTTATCAGCCCGCGCAGGGGCCTTAAACACTGAAGCTTTCTTT	CASSLSARAGALNTEAFF	TRBV7-2	TRBJ1-1	once	-	18
TGTGCCAGCAGCGCCACCGACAGGGGTATGGGCTACACCTTC	CASSATDRGMGYTF	TRBV9	TRBJ1-2	-	TRBD1	14
TGTGCCAGCAGTTACCTTAGCGGGAGGGGAAATGAGCAGTTCTTC	CASSYLSGRGNEQFF	TRBV6-5	TRBJ2-1	-	TRBD2	15
TGTGCCAGCAGTGAAGGTTCAAAGCGGGAGGGAGGCACCGGGGAGCTGTTTTTT	CASSEGSKREGGTGELFF	TRBV2	TRBJ2-2	few	TRBD2	18
TGTGCCAGCAGCTTAATAGACGAGGTAGAGCAGTACTTC	CASSLIDEVEQYF	TRBV7-8	TRBJ2-7	-	-	13
TGTGCCAGCAGTTACGCGGCACATTTAGGCTACACCTTC	CASSYAAHLGYTF	TRBV6-5	TRBJ1-2	-	-	13
TGTGCCAGCAGCTCGGCGGGGACAGCCAACACTGAAGCTTTCTTT	CASSSAGTANTEAFF	TRBV11-3	TRBJ1-1	-	TRBD1	15
TGTGCCAGCAGCACCGACAGTCTGGGGACCCAGTACTTC	CASSTDSLGTQYF	TRBV6-5	TRBJ2-5	-	-	13
TGTGCCAGCAGCCCTAGGGGCCCCGATACGCAGTATTTT	CASSPRGPDTQYF	TRBV7-9	TRBJ2-3	-	-	13
TGTGCCAGCTCACCAACAGGGGGTCCCTCTGGGGCCAACGTCCTGACTTTC	CASSPTGGPSGANVLTF	TRBV18	TRBJ2-6	once	TRBD1	17
TGTGCCAGCAGTTTATTGGGTAGCGGCAAAAACATTCAGTACTTC	CASSLLGSGKNIQYF	TRBV27	TRBJ2-4	-	-	15
TGTGCCAGTAGTAAGACTAGTGTGGAGACCCAGTACTTC	CASSKTSVETQYF	TRBV19	TRBJ2-5	-	-	13
TGTGCCAGCAGCTTAACAGGGGGCAGCACCGGGGAGCTGTTTTTT	CASSLTGGSTGELFF	TRBV7-2	TRBJ2-2	-	TRBD1	15
TGTGCCAGCTCACCACCCCAGGGCTTGAACACCGGGGAGCTGTTTTTT	CASSPPQGLNTGELFF	TRBV18	TRBJ2-2	-	-	16
TGTGCCTGGAGTGACGGACATCCTCTCCCAAATCAGCCCCAGCATTTT	CAWSDGHPLPNQPQHF	TRBV30	TRBJ1-5	-	-	16
TGTGCCAGCAGTTCCGGACTAGCTGGTGAGCAGTACTTC	CASSSGLAGEQYF	TRBV28	TRBJ2-7	-	TRBD2	13
TGTGCCAGCAGCAAAACCCAGGGGGGTTATGAAAAACTGTTTTTT	CASSKTQGGYEKLFF	TRBV21-1	TRBJ1-4	-	-	15
TGTGCCATCAGTGAGTCTGTTGACGGCCTCAGGGGCTATGGCTACACCTTC	CAISESVDGLRGYGYTF	TRBV10-3	TRBJ1-2	-	-	17
TGTGCCAGCAGCTGGCTTACAGGGGGAGCAGATACGCAGTATTTT	CASSWLTGGADTQYF	TRBV5-5	TRBJ2-3	-	TRBD1	15
TGTGCCAGCAGCCCCCGGGGACTAGCGGGGTCCTACGAGCAGTACTTC	CASSPRGLAGSYEQYF	TRBV9	TRBJ2-7	-	TRBD2	16
TGTGCCACCCGCCTGGCGGGACAGGGCAGTTCACCCCTCCACTTT	CATRLAGQGSSPLHF	TRBV19	TRBJ1-6	-	TRBD1	15
TGTGCCAGCAGCACCCGACAGGAGGATAATTCACCCCTCCACTTT	CASSTRQEDNSPLHF	TRBV13	TRBJ1-6	-	-	15
TGTGCCAGCAGCTCATACACACGGGGGGTCGGGGAGACCCAGTACTTC	CASSSYTRGVGETQYF	TRBV11-3	TRBJ2-5	-	TRBD2	16
TGTGCCAGTATGGGAAACCGGGACAGAATTTTTAACTATGGCTACACCTTC	CASMGNRDRIFNYGYTF	TRBV19	TRBJ1-2	-	TRBD1	17
TGTGCCAGCAGTTTTCGAACTTTGGACTTCGGTAATGAAAAACTGTTTTTT	CASSFRTLDFGNEKLFF	TRBV28	TRBJ1-4	-	-	17
TGTGCCAGCAGTTTATCTGACAGGGGGTTCTCAGAGAACACTGAAGCTTTCTTT	CASSLSDRGFSENTEAFF	TRBV28	TRBJ1-1	-	TRBD1	18
TGTGCCAGCAGACGGACAGGGTCCTACGAGCAGTACTTC	CASRRTGSYEQYF	TRBV6-5	TRBJ2-7	-	TRBD1	13
TGCGCCAGCAAAATTGATAGCTCTTCCTACGAGCAGTACTTC	CASKIDSSSYEQYF	TRBV5-1	TRBJ2-7	-	-	14
TGTGCCATCAGGGAGACAAATATGAACACTGAAGCTTTCTTT	CAIRETNMNTEAFF	TRBV10-3	TRBJ1-1	-	-	14
TGTGCCAGCAGCCAAGATTTGCGGAACACAGATACGCAGTATTTT	CASSQDLRNTDTQYF	TRBV4-2	TRBJ2-3	few	-	15
TGTGCCAGCAGAGAACGGGACAGGGTATATGGCTACACCTTC	CASRERDRVYGYTF	TRBV2	TRBJ1-2	-	TRBD1	14
TGTGCCAGCGCAAAGATACCACAAACCTACGAGCAGTACTTC	CASAKIPQTYEQYF	TRBV7-2	TRBJ2-7	-	-	14
TGTGCCAGCAGCCCGCGACAGGGGAACACTGAAGCTTTCTTT	CASSPRQGNTEAFF	TRBV7-2	TRBJ1-1	-	TRBD1	14
TGTGCCAGCAGCTCCGAAAACAGGGTTTTAAGAATGAACACTGAAGCTTTCTTT	CASSSENRVLRMNTEAFF	TRBV13	TRBJ1-1	-	-	18